This TCR beta chain was identified during a study of cytomegalovirus exposure and HLA in healthy donors. This clone was counted a single time. Additional DNA sequences in this sample encode the identical CDR3. Germline V lookup: CDR1 KGHSH, CDR2 LQKENI. V lost 3 bases to trimming and J lost 0 bases, with 7 bases between them. The CDR3 covers 14 residues. The PCR had 60 Vbeta and 13 Jbeta primers. This table comes from immunoSEQ multiplex PCR, and its TCRdb copy is limited to in-frame clones, with some not included. In the table there are approximately 100,000 clones, 65% to 85% of which are singletons.

Sample: PBMCs. The chain recombines TRBV18 with TRBJ2-3, with TRBD2 as a possible D gene (5 bases). The clonotype originates from a man aged 50 to 60 in good health and CMV-seropositive. CDR3 DNA sequence: TGTGCCAGCTCACCGCGGACTAGCACAGATACGCAGTATTTT. It translates to CASSPRTSTDTQYF.